These 13 T cell receptor beta chains share one sample of origin, sequenced in a study of blood T cell repertoires in COVID-19. The table came from immunoSEQ multiplex PCR; TCRdb's copy has only in-frame clones and leaves some out. The table has about 350,000 clones, 80% to 90% seen once. The material sequenced was peripheral blood. The receptors derive from a woman between 55 and 75 years old with COVID-19, enrolled during active disease.

The CDR3 sequence is CASSIDRSPGNTIYF. CDR3 in DNA: TGTGCCAGTAGTATTGACAGGAGTCCTGGAAACACCATATATTTT. This chain connects TRBV19 to TRBJ1-3; TRBD1 is a possible D gene (6 bases). Germline V gene sequence: CDR1 LNHDA, CDR2 SQIVND (reference sequence). Trimming took 3 bases from V and 2 from J, leaving 11 bases between them. This CDR3 comprises 15 residues.

V gene TRBV5-5 combines with J gene TRBJ1-5; 7 bases fit TRBD1. This CDR3 region has 19 residues. CDR1 is SGHKS, CDR2 YYEKEE, per germline (reference sequence). Unmatched junction bases numbered 16, after V lost 4 bases and J lost 0 bases. The CDR3 spells CASSPGTASRLYSNQPQHF. CDR3 DNA sequence: TGTGCCAGCAGCCCCGGGACAGCTTCCCGTCTATATAGCAATCAGCCCCAGCATTTT.

The rearrangement joins TRBV4-1 to TRBJ2-1; TRBD2 matches at 12 bases. This CDR3 comprises 18 residues. Germline CDR1 MGHRA, CDR2 YSYEKL. Trimming removed 5 bases from V and 4 bases from J; junction bases left unmatched: 12. For the CDR3, the DNA is TGCGCCAGCAGCAGCCGCCAGTCGACTAGCGGGGGATACAATGAGCAGTTCTTC. Translation gives CASSSRQSTSGGYNEQFF.

The chain couples TRBV7-2 to TRBJ1-5; 7 positions agree with TRBD1. Looked up from germline, CDR1 is SGHTA and CDR2 is FQGNSA. The CDR3 totals 15 residues. V trimming: 5 bases; J trimming: 5 bases; junction bases outside the gene matches: 9. CDR3 nucleotides: TGTGCCAGCAGCCTAACGGACAGGCCGGATCAGCCCCAGCATTTT. Translation gives CASSLTDRPDQPQHF.

This chain joins TRBV3-1 (or the pseudogene TRBV3-2) and TRBJ1-2; D might be TRBD1 (6 bases). The CDR3 contains 12 residues. With 4 bases removed from V and 6 bases from J, the gap between germline ends came to 9 bases. In germline, CDR1 is LGHDT, CDR2 YNNKEL (reference sequence). As DNA, the CDR3 is TGTGCCAGCAGCCGTGGGGGCCATGGCTACACCTTC. It specifies CASSRGGHGYTF.

The rearrangement uses TRBV6-5 and TRBJ1-2; maybe TRBD1 (5 bases). This CDR3 comprises 16 residues. V lost 2 bases and J lost 6, with 19 bases in between. Germline lookup yields CDR1 MNHEY and CDR2 SVGAGI. The CDR3 is CASSYGPGPLRDGYTF. CDR3 DNA: TGTGCCAGCAGTTACGGGCCAGGGCCTCTCAGGGATGGCTACACCTTC.

This clone came up a few times. The chain couples TRBV7-2 to TRBJ1-3, with 7 positions matching TRBD1. The CDR3 is 15 residues long. Germline CDR1 and CDR2: SGHTA and FQGNSA. V gave up 6 bases and J gave up 3 bases; unmatched junction bases: 8. CDR3 residues: CASSSQGSGGNTIYF. In nucleotides, the CDR3 is TGTGCCAGCAGTTCACAGGGGTCGGGTGGAAACACCATATATTTT.

V and J are TRBV10-2 and TRBJ2-7; D gene uncertain. The ends were cut back, 3 bases at V and 3 bases at J, with 15 bases in the middle. Germline CDR1 is WSHSY and CDR2 is SAAADI. The CDR3 consists of 15 residues. The CDR3 nucleotides are TGCGCCAGCAGTGAAGTGGGCAAAATCAGCTACGAGCAGTACTTC. Its protein is CASSEVGKISYEQYF.

This clone was recorded a few times. J is TRBJ1-2 and V is TRBV6-5, with 8 bases fitting TRBD1. CDR1 and CDR2 (germline): MNHEY, SVGAGI. After removal of 10 bases from V and 8 bases from J, the junction contained 18 bases not matched to a gene. The CDR3 contains 15 residues. The CDR3 loop is CATIPRGRDPRGYTF. CDR3 nucleotide sequence: TGTGCCACTATACCCAGGGGGCGCGATCCTCGGGGCTACACCTTC.

This rearrangement joins TRBV4-1 to TRBJ2-3; 15 positions agree with TRBD2. Germline V lookup: CDR1 MGHRA, CDR2 YSYEKL. V shed 1 base and J 2 bases; nucleotides not matched to a gene: 4. This CDR3 contains 18 residues. The chain's CDR3 is CASSQGTSGGDFTDTQYF. CDR3 DNA: TGCGCCAGCAGCCAAGGGACTAGCGGGGGGGACTTCACAGATACGCAGTATTTT.

The chain links TRBV6-5 to TRBJ1-2; the D is unclear. The CDR3 is 13 residues long. Trimming took 6 bases from V and 3 from J, leaving 11 bases between them. The germline gives CDR1 MNHEY, CDR2 SVGAGI. For the CDR3, the DNA is TGTGCCAGCAGGATGGGCACCGACTATGGCTACACCTTC. It codes for CASRMGTDYGYTF.

This clone was seen ten or more times. V is TRBV9 and J is TRBJ2-2; D perhaps matches TRBD1 (6 bases). V was clipped by 3 bases and J by 3 bases, with 15 bases between them. CDR1 SGDLS and CDR2 YYNGEE come from the germline V gene. CDR3 length: 16 amino acids. This CDR3 reads CASSASQGVDTGELFF. CDR3 nucleotides: TGTGCCAGCAGCGCGTCACAGGGAGTGGACACCGGGGAGCTGTTTTTT.

This chain joins TRBV2 and TRBJ2-3, with 7 bases matching TRBD2. The germline V gene encodes CDR1 SNHLY and CDR2 FYNNEI. The CDR3 extends over 15 amino acids. V lost 5 bases to trimming and J lost 0 bases; unmatched junction nucleotides: 5. CDR3 sequence: CASSRSGTSTDTQYF. CDR3 sequence (DNA): TGTGCCAGCAGTCGGAGCGGGACTAGCACAGATACGCAGTATTTT.